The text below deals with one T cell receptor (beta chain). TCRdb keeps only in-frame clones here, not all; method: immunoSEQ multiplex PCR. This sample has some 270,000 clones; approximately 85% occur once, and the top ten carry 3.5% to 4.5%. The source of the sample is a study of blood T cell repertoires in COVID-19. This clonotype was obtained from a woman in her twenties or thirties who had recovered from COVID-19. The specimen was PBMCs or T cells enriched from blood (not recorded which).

DNA for the CDR3: TGTGCCAGCAGCTTAGGTCCCGAGGTGGGTTACAATGAGCAGTTCTTC. Its translation is CASSLGPEVGYNEQFF. V gene TRBV7-3 combines with J gene TRBJ2-1, with D hard to call. CDR3 length: 16 amino acids. The V end lost 2 bases, the J end lost 4 bases, and 15 bases lay between the germline ends. In germline, CDR1 is SGHTA, CDR2 FQGTGA.